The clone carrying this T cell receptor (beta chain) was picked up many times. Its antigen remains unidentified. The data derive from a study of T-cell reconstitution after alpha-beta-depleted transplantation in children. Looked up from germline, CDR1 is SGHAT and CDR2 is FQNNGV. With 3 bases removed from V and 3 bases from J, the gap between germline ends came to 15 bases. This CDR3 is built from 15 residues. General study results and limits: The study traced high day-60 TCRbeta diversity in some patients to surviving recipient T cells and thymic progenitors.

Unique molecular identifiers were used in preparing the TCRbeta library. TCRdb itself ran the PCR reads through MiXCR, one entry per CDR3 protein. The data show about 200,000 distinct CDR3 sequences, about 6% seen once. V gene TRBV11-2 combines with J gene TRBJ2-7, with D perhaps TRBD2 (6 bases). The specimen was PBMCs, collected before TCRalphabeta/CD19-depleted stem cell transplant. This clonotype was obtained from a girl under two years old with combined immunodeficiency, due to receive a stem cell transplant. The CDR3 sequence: CASSLTGTLYYEQYF. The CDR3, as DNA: TGTGCCAGCAGCTTGACCGGGACTCTGTACTACGAGCAGTACTTC.